This passage covers 26 T cell receptor beta chains from one sample sequenced in a study of cytomegalovirus exposure and HLA in healthy donors. Vbeta (60) and Jbeta (13) primers were used in the PCR. Some clones are missing from TCRdb's copy, which holds only in-frame ones; the method was immunoSEQ multiplex PCR. The data show 150,000 to 200,000 clones, with around 88% seen just once and almost 2% held by the top ten. The sample taken for sequencing was PBMCs. These receptors all stem from a woman younger than 30 in good health and CMV-seronegative.

The chain uses TRBV7-2 and TRBJ2-1; D gene uncertain. The CDR3 is 13 residues long. The V gene's germline CDR1 is SGHTA and CDR2 FQGNSA. V lost 5 bases to trimming and J lost 0 bases, with 5 bases between them. This CDR3 is CASSPGSYNEQFF. The CDR3 coding sequence is TGTGCCAGCAGCCCGGGCTCCTACAATGAGCAGTTCTTC.

The chain recombines TRBV19 with TRBJ2-2; D possibly corresponds to TRBD2 (6 bases). The CDR3 runs to 14 residues. Germline lookup yields CDR1 LNHDA and CDR2 SQIVND (reference sequence). The ends were cut back, 11 bases at V and 5 bases at J, with 18 bases in the middle. For the CDR3, the DNA is TGTGCCTCCCCGGGGGAGGTCTCGACCGGGGAGCTGTTTTTT. Protein sequence: CASPGEVSTGELFF.

Remarks on this clone: One junction end does not reproduce the germline sequence, and a read error may be involved. The chain links TRBV5-6 to TRBJ1-2, with 7 bases aligning to TRBD1. The CDR3 is 16 amino acids. Germline lookup yields CDR1 SGHDT and CDR2 YYEEEE. The CDR3 DNA is TGTGCCAGCAGCTTGGAAGACAGGGTTTCCCACTATGGCTACCCCTTC. It translates to CASSLEDRVSHYGYPF.

This rearrangement joins TRBV6-1 to TRBJ1-6; 10 bases agree with TRBD1. With 3 bases clipped from V and 7 bases from J, the junction kept 3 bases outside the gene matches. CDR3 length: 15 amino acids. CDR1 and CDR2 (germline): MNHNS, SASEGT. This chain's CDR3 is CASSDLGQGNSPLHF. CDR3 nucleotides: TGTGCCAGCAGTGATTTGGGACAGGGGAATTCACCCCTCCACTTT.

The chain is built from TRBV27 and TRBJ2-3; possible D gene TRBD2, 5 bases. CDR3 length: 14 amino acids. The germline V gene has CDR1 MNHEY and CDR2 SMNVEV (reference sequence). Trimming took off 6 bases at V and 6 bases at J, with 16 bases between the two ends. The chain's CDR3 is CASRVTRFSDTQYF. The CDR3 bases are TGTGCCAGCAGGGTTACTAGGTTTTCCGATACGCAGTATTTT.

This chain connects TRBV27 to TRBJ2-3, with TRBD2 matching 10 bases. Germline V gene sequence: CDR1 MNHEY, CDR2 SMNVEV (reference sequence). V shed 5 bases, J shed 1 base, and the junction held 12 bases outside the gene matches. The CDR3 is made up of 18 amino acids. The CDR3 nucleotides are TGTGCCAGCAGTCTTTTACCTCCTAGCGGGGGACGCACAGATACGCAGTATTTT. Amino acid sequence: CASSLLPPSGGRTDTQYF.

J is TRBJ1-1 and V is TRBV19, with D perhaps matching TRBD1 (6 bases). Germline V lookup: CDR1 LNHDA, CDR2 SQIVND (reference sequence). The CDR3 runs to 15 residues. V shed 1 base and J shed 4 bases, with 13 bases lying between them. The CDR3 here is CASSIGGGGSTEAFF. The CDR3 DNA sequence: TGTGCCAGTAGTATAGGTGGGGGCGGGAGCACTGAAGCTTTCTTT. The full variable domain, with the rest looked up from reference TRBV19 and TRBJ1-1, is DGGITQSPKYLFRKEGQNVTLSCEQNLNHDAMYWYRQDPGQGLRLIYYSQIVNDFQKGDIAEGYSVSREKKESFPLTVTSAQKNPTAFYLCASSIGGGGSTEAFFGQGTRLTVV.

CDR3 coding DNA: TGTGCCAGCAGCAAAGAGGCGGGGGCGACTGAAGCTTTCTTT. Encoded protein: CASSKEAGATEAFF. This chain joins TRBV21-1 and TRBJ1-1. TRBV21-1 is recorded as a pseudogene. The CDR3 has 14 residues.

The CDR3 reads CASSEGPDSPLHF. In nucleotides, the CDR3 is TGTGCCAGCAGCGAGGGGCCCGATTCACCCCTCCACTTT. The V and J genes are TRBV9 and TRBJ1-6; a possible D gene is TRBD1 (5 bases). Trimming took off 3 bases at V and 8 bases at J, with 9 bases between the two ends. In germline, CDR1 is SGDLS, CDR2 YYNGEE. The CDR3 covers 13 residues.

The V call is TRBV27, the J call TRBJ2-1, with a weak D call TRBD2 (6 bases). The V and J ends lost 1 base and 6 bases respectively, with 16 bases between them. The CDR3 contains 16 residues. Germline CDR1 reads MNHEY; CDR2 reads SMNVEV (reference sequence). This CDR3 is CASSLFNGGDGNEQFF. CDR3 DNA: TGTGCCAGCAGTTTATTTAACGGGGGAGATGGCAATGAGCAGTTCTTC.

The chain employs TRBV28 and TRBJ1-1; D is unclear. From germline, CDR1 is MDHEN and CDR2 SYDVKM. The CDR3 spans 14 residues. The germline V and J ends were trimmed by 4 bases and 1 base, with 10 bases remaining between them. The CDR3 loop reads CASSSPPWNTEAFF. CDR3 DNA sequence: TGTGCCAGCAGTTCTCCCCCTTGGAACACTGAAGCTTTCTTT.

This chain connects TRBV10-3 to TRBJ1-5; perhaps TRBD1 as D (6 bases). Germline CDR1 reads ENHRY; CDR2 reads SYGVKD. This CDR3 is 12 amino acids long. Trimming stripped 5 bases from V and 5 bases from J, with 7 bases between. The CDR3 bases are TGTGCCATCAGTCCAGGGGATCAGCCCCAGCATTTT. As protein: CAISPGDQPQHF.

The chain uses TRBV29-1 and TRBJ2-1; 13 bases agree with TRBD2. Germline V gene lookup returns CDR1 SQVTM and CDR2 ANQGSEA. This CDR3 is 14 amino acids long. V dropped 4 bases and J dropped 6; count of bases not matched to a gene: 3. The CDR3 protein is CSVAGTSGTNEQFF. CDR3 sequence (DNA): TGCAGCGTTGCCGGGACTAGCGGGACCAATGAGCAGTTCTTC.

The chain employs TRBV7-9 and TRBJ2-2, with a tentative D call TRBD2 (5 bases). The length of the CDR3 is 13 residues. Trimming stripped 5 bases from V and 2 bases from J, with 6 bases between. CDR1 and CDR2 (germline): SEHNR, FQNEAQ (reference sequence). The CDR3 nucleotides read TGTGCCAGCAGCCGGGGAAACACCGGGGAGCTGTTTTTT. Residues: CASSRGNTGELFF.

The chain links TRBV10-3 to TRBJ1-5; no reliable D call. Trimming removed 0 bases at V and 1 base at J, with 16 bases between. Germline V gene lookup returns CDR1 ENHRY and CDR2 SYGVKD. The CDR3 length is 18 residues. The CDR3 spells CAISESLAGSSSNQPQHF. The CDR3 nucleotides are TGTGCCATCAGTGAGTCTTTGGCGGGGAGTTCGAGCAATCAGCCCCAGCATTTT.

The chain has TRBV2 and TRBJ2-2; 7 positions agree with TRBD1. V lost 4 bases and J lost 5; bases outside the gene matches: 10. CDR3 length equals 16 residues. Looked up from germline, CDR1 is SNHLY and CDR2 is FYNNEI. Written as DNA, the CDR3 is TGTGCCAGCAGTGGCCCGAGGGGGCGCCGAACCGGGGAGCTGTTTTTT. Protein product: CASSGPRGRRTGELFF.

V is TRBV4-1 and J is TRBJ2-2; 7 bases fit TRBD2. The ends lost 2 bases at V and 3 bases at J; junction bases unmatched: 9. This CDR3 contains 17 residues. Looked up from germline, CDR1 is MGHRA and CDR2 is YSYEKL. CDR3 sequence: CASSQPWTRGDTGELFF. The CDR3 nucleotides are TGCGCCAGCAGCCAACCTTGGACTAGAGGGGACACCGGGGAGCTGTTTTTT.

V is TRBV7-7 and J is TRBJ1-1, with D hard to call. There are 13 residues in the CDR3. The V gene lost 5 bases and the J gene lost 6 bases, with 13 bases spanning the gap. The germline V gene has CDR1 SSHAT and CDR2 FNYEAQ (reference sequence). The CDR3 sequence is CASSLSREAEAFF. For the CDR3, the DNA is TGTGCCAGCAGCCTCAGTAGGGAGGCTGAAGCTTTCTTT.

The V call is TRBV11-1, the J call TRBJ1-1, with 8 bases identical to TRBD1. The V gene end was trimmed by 5 bases and the J gene end by 6 bases; junction bases not matched to a gene: 17. Germline CDR1 and CDR2: SGHAT and FQDESV (reference sequence). The CDR3 loop spans 17 amino acids. CDR3 protein: CASSPHPWTGSGAEAFF. Here the CDR3 DNA reads TGTGCCAGCAGCCCCCACCCGTGGACAGGGTCAGGGGCTGAAGCTTTCTTT. Complete variable domain (other parts from reference TRBV11-1 and TRBJ1-1): EAEVAQSPRYKITEKSQAVAFWCDPISGHATLYWYRQILGQGPELLVQFQDESVVDDSQLPKDRFSAERLKGVDSTLKIQPAELGDSAMYLCASSPHPWTGSGAEAFFGQGTRLTVV.

The chain is built from TRBV4-1 and TRBJ1-3; no reliable D call. Germline-derived CDR1 and CDR2 are MGHRA and YSYEKL. This CDR3 has 13 amino acids. The ends were cut back, 1 base at V and 4 bases at J, with 5 bases in the middle. The CDR3 region is CASSQVRGNTIYF. The CDR3 coding sequence is TGCGCCAGCAGCCAAGTGCGAGGAAACACCATATATTTT.

The chain uses TRBV28 and TRBJ2-1, with TRBD2 as a possible D gene (5 bases). V lost 1 base, J lost 0 bases, and 7 bases lay in between. This CDR3 comprises 15 residues. Germline CDR1 reads MDHEN; CDR2 reads SYDVKM. CDR3 DNA: TGTGCCAGCAGTTTATACGGGGACTCCTACAATGAGCAGTTCTTC. Its protein product is CASSLYGDSYNEQFF.

The V and J genes are TRBV10-1 and TRBJ2-7; no definite D call. CDR3 length equals 14 residues. Per the germline V gene, CDR1 is WNHNN and CDR2 is SYGVQD (reference sequence). The V end lost 4 bases, the J end lost 0 bases, and 10 bases lay between the germline ends. CDR3 in DNA: TGCGCCAGCAGTGGGGTCAGGTCCTCCTACGAGCAGTACTTC. Amino acid sequence: CASSGVRSSYEQYF.

This clone has just one count. Here the CDR3 reads CASSVEWGGARGYTF. The DNA for the CDR3 is TGTGCCAGCAGCGTAGAGTGGGGGGGCGCGAGGGGCTACACCTTC. This chain joins TRBV9 and TRBJ1-2, with D possibly being TRBD1 (6 bases). The CDR3 runs 15 residues. Germline V CDR1 and CDR2: SGDLS, YYNGEE. V lost 0 bases and J lost 8, with 17 bases in between.

The chain couples TRBV11-2 to TRBJ2-1; TRBD2 agrees at 8 bases. The CDR3 extends over 12 amino acids. CDR1 and CDR2 (germline): SGHAT, FQNNGV. With V trimmed by 3 bases and J by 15 bases, 7 bases remained unmatched. The CDR3 DNA reads TGTGCCAGCAGCTTCTCAGCGGGAGCCGGGTTCTTC. The encoded protein is CASSFSAGAGFF.

In the case of this clone: Within the sample, other DNA sequences also encode this same CDR3. The chain employs TRBV4-1 and TRBJ1-1; unclear D gene. This CDR3 has 13 residues. With 5 bases removed from V and 0 bases from J, the gap between germline ends came to 7 bases. Per germline, CDR1 MGHRA and CDR2 YSYEKL. In DNA form, the CDR3 reads TGCGCCAGCAGCAACCGGGTGAACACTGAAGCTTTCTTT. Its protein is CASSNRVNTEAFF.

This chain connects TRBV27 to TRBJ2-7; 7 bases map to TRBD1. Germline V gene sequence: CDR1 MNHEY, CDR2 SMNVEV (reference sequence). The CDR3 covers 17 residues. V was clipped by 5 bases and J by 1 base; unmatched bases: 14. CDR3 sequence: CASSRYTGDTDSYEQYF. The CDR3 coding sequence is TGTGCCAGCAGTCGCTATACAGGGGACACTGATTCCTACGAGCAGTACTTC.